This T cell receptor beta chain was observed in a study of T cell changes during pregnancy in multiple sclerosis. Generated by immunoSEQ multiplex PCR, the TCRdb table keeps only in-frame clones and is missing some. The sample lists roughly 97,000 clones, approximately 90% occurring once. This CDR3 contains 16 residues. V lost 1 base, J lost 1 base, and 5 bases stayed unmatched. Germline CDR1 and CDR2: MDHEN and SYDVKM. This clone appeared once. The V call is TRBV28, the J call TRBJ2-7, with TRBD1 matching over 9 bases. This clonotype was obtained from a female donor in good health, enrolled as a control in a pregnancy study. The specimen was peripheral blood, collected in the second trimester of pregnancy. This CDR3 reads CASSLLGGQGSYEQYF. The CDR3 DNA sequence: TGTGCCAGCAGTTTATTGGGGGGACAGGGTTCCTACGAGCAGTACTTC.